This T cell receptor (beta chain) was identified in a study of blood T cell repertoires in COVID-19. Original data processing: For nucleated cells, counts were estimated from reference gene primer amplification. The protocol was immunoSEQ multiplex PCR, while the TCRdb copy is restricted to in-frame clones and leaves out a portion. V and J calls and clone size are those listed in that table; D and trimming were worked out from the DNA. The repertoire holds approximately 350,000 clones, 75% to 90% seen once, with approximately 1% in the top ten. Per germline, CDR1 KGHSH and CDR2 LQKENI. V dropped 2 bases and J dropped 8; count of bases not matched to a gene: 8. There are 15 residues in the CDR3.

Sample: PBMCs or T cells enriched from blood (not recorded which). The TCR sequence derives from a man aged 18 to 29 who had recovered from COVID-19. This chain links TRBV18 with TRBJ1-5; 8 nucleotides agree with TRBD1. This chain's CDR3 is CASSPTGGLAEPQHF. The CDR3 DNA follows: TGTGCCAGCTCACCAACAGGGGGATTAGCGGAGCCCCAGCATTTT.